Listed below are T cell receptor beta chains from one sample, sequenced in a study of Ad26.COV2.S vaccination and SARS-CoV-2 variants. Generated by immunoSEQ multiplex PCR, the TCRdb table keeps only in-frame clones and is missing some. The sample has fewer than 400,000 clones, 90% seen once. This specimen consisted of peripheral blood, obtained in a trial of Ad26.COV2.S vaccine versus placebo. Receptor source: a person between 18 and 60 years old who received the Ad26.COV2.S COVID-19 vaccine or a placebo. The CDR3 runs from the conserved cysteine through the conserved F or W. Each record gives: clone size, J gene, D gene, V gene, CDR3 length, CDR3 protein, CDR3 DNA. A D gene is named only where the DNA matches it firmly. Not all rows give a size; the values are once, few, many and, for expanded clones, a class.

once	TRBJ2-1	NA	TRBV30	15	CAWNPGSGLYNEQFF	TGTGCCTGGAATCCCGGGAGCGGCTTGTACAATGAGCAGTTCTTC
NA	TRBJ2-5	TRBD1	TRBV28	15	CASSLGDRGLETQYF	TGTGCCAGCAGTTTAGGAGACAGGGGTTTAGAGACCCAGTACTTC
once	TRBJ2-2	NA	TRBV7-9	12	CASTPITGELFF	TGTGCCAGCACACCAATCACCGGGGAGCTGTTTTTT
NA	TRBJ1-1	NA	TRBV25-1	14	CASSDYRQTSEAFF	TGTGCCAGCAGTGATTATCGACAGACTTCTGAAGCTTTCTTT
NA	TRBJ1-2	NA	TRBV7-2	16	CASSPRGVRGNYGYTF	TGTGCCAGCAGCCCCCGGGGGGTTAGAGGAAACTATGGCTACACCTTC
NA	TRBJ1-1	NA	TRBV30	12	CAWNAVNTEAFF	TGTGCCTGGAATGCCGTGAACACTGAAGCTTTCTTT
NA	TRBJ1-6	TRBD1	TRBV5-6	14	CASSYDRGGTPLHF	TGTGCCAGCAGTTATGACAGGGGAGGGACACCCCTCCACTTT
NA	TRBJ2-7	TRBD1	TRBV18	15	CASSPLDRAYYEQYF	TGTGCCAGCTCACCTCTGGACAGGGCCTACTACGAGCAGTACTTC
NA	TRBJ2-7	NA	TRBV4-3	15	CASSQEPSSSYEQYF	TGCGCCAGCAGCCAAGAACCCTCGAGCTCCTACGAGCAGTACTTC
NA	TRBJ2-3	NA	TRBV6-5	15	CASTYAARGRDTQYF	TGTGCCAGCACCTACGCGGCTAGGGGCAGGGATACGCAGTATTTT
NA	TRBJ2-3	NA	TRBV5-6	15	CASSRGLLPGDTQYF	TGTGCCAGCAGCCGCGGACTACTCCCCGGAGATACGCAGTATTTT
NA	TRBJ2-3	NA	TRBV19	14	CASSIGSSTDTQYF	TGTGCCAGTAGTATAGGGAGTTCCACAGATACGCAGTATTTT
NA	TRBJ2-3	NA	TRBV18	12	CASSPGADTQYF	TGTGCCAGCTCACCCGGGGCGGATACGCAGTATTTT
NA	TRBJ2-2	TRBD1	TRBV15	15	CATSRRQGAAGELFF	TGTGCCACCAGCAGACGACAGGGGGCGGCCGGGGAGCTGTTTTTT
NA	TRBJ1-2	NA	TRBV19	16	CASTMGGGTLGFGYTF	TGTGCCAGTACCATGGGGGGGGGCACCTTGGGATTTGGCTACACCTTC
NA	TRBJ2-1	NA	TRBV6-5	15	CASSYVTGSLHEQFF	TGTGCCAGCAGTTACGTAACAGGTTCCTTACATGAGCAGTTCTTC
NA	TRBJ1-1	NA	TRBV6-5	13	CASSYGQNTEAFF	TGTGCCAGCAGTTACGGACAGAACACTGAAGCTTTCTTT
NA	TRBJ2-1	TRBD1	TRBV11-3	13	CASDRGYYNEQFF	TGTGCCAGCGACAGGGGTTACTACAATGAGCAGTTCTTC
NA	TRBJ1-3	NA	TRBV7-2	17	CASSLPDRGKAGNTIYF	TGTGCCAGCAGCTTACCCGACCGGGGCAAGGCTGGAAACACCATATATTTT
NA	TRBJ1-2	NA	TRBV6-6	13	CASSKSDRSTYTF	TGTGCCAGCAGTAAGAGCGACCGAAGTACGTACACCTTC